This TCR beta chain is from a study of shared clonotypes between healthy human individuals. This clone occurred many times. Its antigen is currently unknown. The study's findings and limits: What limited the represented genetic and exposure-history diversity was the small number of donors. An anticipated effect of sequencing depth on clonotype sharing among donors was recognized.

Losses at the gene ends were 2 bases for V and 0 bases for J; bases not matched to a gene: 13. This CDR3 is built from 19 residues. The germline V gene has CDR1 SGHRS and CDR2 YFSETQ. Profiled with immunoSEQ multiplex PCR; TCRdb holds only in-frame clones, not every one. The table has roughly 1 million clones, under 80% seen once. Material for sequencing was memory CD4+ T cells sorted from blood. As to subset: CD45RA-negative fraction. The chain is built from TRBV5-1 and TRBJ1-3; the match to TRBD1 covers 8 bases. The clonotype was recovered from a man aged 18 to 35 in good health. DNA of the CDR3: TGCGCCAGCAGCTTAATGGGGACAGGATCGCGCTCCTCTGGAAACACCATATATTTT. This gives the protein CASSLMGTGSRSSGNTIYF.